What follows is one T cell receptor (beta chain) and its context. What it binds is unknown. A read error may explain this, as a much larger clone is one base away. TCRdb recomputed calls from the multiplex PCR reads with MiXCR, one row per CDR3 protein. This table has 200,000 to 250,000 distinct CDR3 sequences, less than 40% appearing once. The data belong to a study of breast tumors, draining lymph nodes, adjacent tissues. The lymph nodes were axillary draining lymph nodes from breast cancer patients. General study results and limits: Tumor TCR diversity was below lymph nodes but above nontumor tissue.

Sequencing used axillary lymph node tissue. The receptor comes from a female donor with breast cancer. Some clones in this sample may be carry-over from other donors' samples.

CDR3 DNA: TGTGTCAGCAGCCAGGGGACTATGGGAAACACCGGGGAGCTGTTTTTT. Translated: CVSSQGTMGNTGELFF. The genes are TRBV7-3 and TRBJ2-2; TRBD2 is a possible D gene (7 bases). The CDR3 contains 16 residues. Germline V lookup: CDR1 SGHTA, CDR2 FQGTGA.